These T cell receptor beta chains were read from a single sample in a study of T cell responses to AZD1222 COVID-19 vaccine. The assay was immunoSEQ multiplex PCR, and TCRdb's table has in-frame clones only and misses some. This table has about 140,000 clones, roughly 88% appearing once. This material consisted of peripheral blood, taken 28 days after the second dose of the MenACWY control vaccine. These receptors were obtained from an adult who received the MenACWY meningococcal vaccine as a control. CDR3s include the opening cysteine and the closing phenylalanine or tryptophan. Each record gives: J gene, V gene, clone size, D gene, CDR3 protein, CDR3 DNA. A D gene is named only where the DNA matches it firmly. Some rows mark clone size as missing; the rest say once, few, many or name a class of expanded clone.

TRBJ2-7 | TRBV5-1 | . | . | CASSLNRGASYEQYF | TGCGCCAGCAGCTTGAACCGGGGGGCCTCCTACGAGCAGTACTTC
TRBJ2-2 | TRBV5-1 | . | TRBD2 | CASSLTTSPNTGELFF | TGCGCCAGCAGCCTGACGACTAGCCCGAACACCGGGGAGCTGTTTTTT
TRBJ2-2 | TRBV24-1 | . | . | CATSDHRATGELFF | TGTGCCACCAGTGACCACAGGGCCACCGGGGAGCTGTTTTTT
TRBJ2-7 | TRBV24-1 | . | . | CATSDGIGPPPYEQYF | TGTGCCACCAGTGATGGGATCGGACCCCCCCCCTACGAGCAGTACTTC
TRBJ1-6 | TRBV5-6 | . | TRBD1 | CASSSRQGGNSPLHF | TGTGCCAGCAGCTCGCGACAGGGAGGTAATTCACCCCTCCACTTT
TRBJ1-5 | TRBV18 | once | . | CASSPFGGTNQPQHF | TGTGCCAGCTCACCTTTTGGAGGGACAAATCAGCCCCAGCATTTT
TRBJ2-2 | TRBV19 | . | . | CASSPRRNTGELFF | TGTGCCAGTAGTCCTCGTCGGAACACCGGGGAGCTGTTTTTT
TRBJ1-2 | TRBV2 | . | . | CASILDRAANYGYTF | TGTGCCAGCATCTTAGACCGAGCTGCTAACTATGGCTACACCTTC
TRBJ1-5 | TRBV9 | . | TRBD1 | CASSDDRGHQPQHF | TGTGCCAGCAGCGATGACAGGGGGCATCAGCCCCAGCATTTT
TRBJ2-7 | TRBV7-2 | . | . | CASSLKAPYEQYF | TGTGCCAGCAGCTTAAAAGCCCCCTACGAGCAGTACTTC
TRBJ2-3 | TRBV11-3 | . | TRBD2 | CASSHRGLAEIDTQYF | TGTGCCAGCAGCCATAGGGGACTAGCGGAGATAGATACGCAGTATTTT
TRBJ1-1 | TRBV7-2 | . | . | CASSLVGFGTEAFF | TGTGCCAGCAGCTTAGTAGGATTCGGCACTGAAGCTTTCTTT
TRBJ1-5 | TRBV3-1/TRBV3-2 | . | . | CASSRTWTDRDQPQHF | TGTGCCAGCAGCCGAACGTGGACAGACCGGGATCAGCCCCAGCATTTT
TRBJ1-2 | TRBV4-2 | . | . | CASSQDRGFRSGYTF | TGTGCCAGCAGCCAAGATCGGGGGTTTAGGAGTGGCTACACCTTC
TRBJ1-1 | TRBV5-5 | . | . | CASSLEGNTEAFF | TGTGCCAGCAGCTTGGAGGGGAACACTGAAGCTTTCTTT
TRBJ2-5 | TRBV5-4 | . | . | CASSLAGVGETQYF | TGTGCCAGCAGCTTGGCCGGGGTGGGAGAGACCCAGTACTTC
TRBJ1-6 | TRBV6-5 | . | . | CASSYSGSPLHF | TGTGCCAGCAGTTACTCGGGGTCACCCCTCCACTTT
TRBJ1-1 | TRBV18 | . | TRBD1 | CASIETGDATEAFF | TGTGCCAGCATAGAAACAGGGGACGCTACTGAAGCTTTCTTT
TRBJ1-2 | TRBV4-1 | once | . | CASSQDSGTYRGYTF | TGCGCCAGCAGCCAAGACTCAGGGACTTATCGGGGCTACACCTTC
TRBJ1-1 | TRBV7-9 | . | TRBD1 | CASSLYRDRDNTEAFF | TGTGCCAGCAGCTTATATAGGGACAGGGATAACACTGAAGCTTTCTTT
TRBJ1-5 | TRBV10-3 | . | . | CAISEGTGIQPQHF | TGTGCCATCAGCGAGGGCACGGGAATTCAGCCCCAGCATTTT
TRBJ1-2 | TRBV6-5 | . | . | CASKPGSFYYGYTF | TGTGCCAGCAAGCCAGGGTCTTTCTACTATGGCTACACCTTC
TRBJ1-2 | TRBV12-5 | . | . | CASGFVTETNYGYTF | TGTGCTAGTGGTTTCGTGACAGAGACTAACTATGGCTACACCTTC
TRBJ2-3 | TRBV5-1 | . | TRBD2 | CASSLPAGGSTDTQYF | TGCGCCAGCAGCTTACCCGCCGGGGGGAGCACAGATACGCAGTATTTT
TRBJ1-3 | TRBV2 | . | . | CASSVLSSGNTIYF | TGTGCCAGCAGTGTCCTAAGCTCTGGAAACACCATATATTTT
TRBJ2-5 | TRBV6-2/TRBV6-3 | . | TRBD2 | CASSYTSGYQETQYF | TGTGCCAGCAGTTATACTAGCGGGTATCAAGAGACCCAGTACTTC
TRBJ1-4 | TRBV4-3 | . | . | CASSQDGGGTNEKLFF | TGCGCCAGCAGCCAAGATGGGGGGGGAACTAATGAAAAACTGTTTTTT
TRBJ1-5 | TRBV6-5 | . | . | CASLPYSNQPQHF | TGTGCCAGTCTGCCCTATAGCAATCAGCCCCAGCATTTT
TRBJ1-2 | TRBV28 | . | TRBD1 | CASRIQGLEGYTF | TGTGCCAGCAGAATACAGGGGTTGGAGGGCTACACCTTC
TRBJ2-7 | TRBV2 | . | TRBD2 | CASSRPGTSGSRSYEQYF | TGTGCCAGCAGCCGTCCCGGGACTAGCGGGAGTCGCTCCTACGAGCAGTACTTC
TRBJ1-4 | TRBV9 | . | . | CASSARLATNEKLFF | TGTGCCAGCAGCGCCCGCCTTGCAACTAATGAAAAACTGTTTTTT
TRBJ1-1 | TRBV4-3 | . | TRBD1 | CASSPRTGIDTEAFF | TGCGCCAGCAGCCCCCGGACAGGGATTGACACTGAAGCTTTCTTT
TRBJ1-2 | TRBV12-3/TRBV12-4 | . | TRBD1 | CASQTGGLGYTF | TGTGCCAGTCAGACAGGGGGCCTTGGCTACACCTTC
TRBJ1-2 | TRBV5-4 | . | . | CASSLTAGYGYTF | TGTGCCAGCAGCTTAACAGCAGGCTATGGCTACACCTTC
TRBJ2-7 | TRBV28 | . | . | CASSPSRASSYEQYF | TGTGCCAGCAGCCCAAGCCGGGCTTCTTCCTACGAGCAGTACTTC
TRBJ2-3 | TRBV6-1 | . | . | CASSGRLAEGVDTQYF | TGTGCCAGCAGTGGAAGACTAGCCGAGGGGGTAGATACGCAGTATTTT
TRBJ1-6 | TRBV18 | . | . | CASSPNSDYNSPLHF | TGTGCCAGCTCACCGAATTCCGATTATAATTCACCCCTCCACTTT
TRBJ2-2 | TRBV5-1 | . | TRBD1 | CASSLGQGAYPATGELFF | TGCGCCAGCAGCTTAGGACAGGGGGCCTATCCCGCCACCGGGGAGCTGTTTTTT
TRBJ2-2 | TRBV5-1 | once | . | CASSLDGVDTGELFF | TGCGCCAGCAGCTTGGATGGGGTGGACACCGGGGAGCTGTTTTTT
TRBJ2-3 | TRBV12-5 | . | . | CASGFSGTDTQYF | TGTGCTAGTGGTTTTTCAGGGACAGATACGCAGTATTTT
TRBJ2-1 | TRBV9 | . | . | CASSFPGREQFF | TGTGCCAGCAGCTTTCCGGGACGAGAGCAGTTCTTC
TRBJ1-4 | TRBV4-3 | . | TRBD1 | CASSQVYWDRENEKLFF | TGCGCCAGCAGCCAAGTTTACTGGGACAGGGAGAATGAAAAACTGTTTTTT
TRBJ2-5 | TRBV7-2 | . | . | CASSPGQRQETQYF | TGTGCCAGCAGCCCCGGACAGCGCCAAGAGACCCAGTACTTC
TRBJ1-2 | TRBV9 | . | . | CASSVADTPNYGYTF | TGTGCCAGCAGCGTAGCTGACACCCCTAACTATGGCTACACCTTC
TRBJ1-5 | TRBV4-3 | . | . | CASSQAVRGKGPQHF | TGCGCCAGCAGCCAAGCTGTTAGGGGGAAGGGACCCCAGCATTTT
TRBJ1-2 | TRBV11-2 | . | . | CASSLVDTAYGYTF | TGTGCCAGCAGCTTAGTCGATACAGCCTATGGCTACACCTTC
TRBJ1-6 | TRBV6-6 | . | . | CASSYGGLRTSPLHF | TGTGCCAGCAGTTACGGTGGGCTCAGGACTTCACCCCTCCACTTT
TRBJ1-3 | TRBV30 | . | TRBD1 | CAWARDRGPSSGNTIYF | TGTGCCTGGGCCAGGGACAGGGGTCCGAGCTCTGGAAACACCATATATTTT
TRBJ2-1 | TRBV12-5 | . | TRBD2 | CASGLVGLAGGNEQFF | TGTGCTAGTGGTTTGGTAGGGCTAGCGGGGGGGAATGAGCAGTTCTTC
TRBJ2-7 | TRBV6-5 | . | TRBD2 | CASSRGDLYEQYF | TGTGCCAGCAGTCGGGGGGATCTCTACGAGCAGTACTTC